The clone carrying this TCR beta chain was observed once. Its antigen is not identified. Physicians reached a diagnosis by relying on clinical symptoms, serum thyroxine, TRAb, thyroid ultrasound and orbital computed tomography. The entry originates in a study of Graves' ophthalmopathy and Graves' hyperthyroidism. Study-wide findings and caveats: Most thyroid clonotypes expanded beyond 0.001 frequency were also found in blood.

V trimming: 3 bases; J trimming: 7 bases; junction bases outside the gene matches: 7. CDR1 is SEHNR, CDR2 FQNEAQ, per germline (reference sequence). CDR3 length: 14 amino acids. The authors amplified TCR beta CDR3 regions, and they did so from RNA transcripts for repertoire sequencing. An opening RT-PCR round employed HTBI primers and preceded a second-round multiplex PCR. TCRdb passed the multiplex PCR reads through MiXCR, listing each CDR3 protein once. The table includes about 660,000 distinct CDR3 sequences, about 38% detected once. The gene calls are TRBV7-9 and TRBJ2-7; the match to TRBD2 covers 9 bases. The TCR originated in an adult man with Graves' ophthalmopathy. The specimen was peripheral blood. Here the CDR3 reads CASSFQTSGKEQYF. The DNA for the CDR3 is TGTGCCAGCAGCTTTCAGACTAGCGGTAAGGAGCAGTACTTC. Variable domain in full (rest from reference TRBV7-9 and TRBJ2-7): DTGVSQNPRHKITKRGQNVTFRCDPISEHNRLYWYRQTLGQGPEFLTYFQNEAQLEKSRLLSDRFSAERPKGSFSTLEIQRTEQGDSAMYLCASSFQTSGKEQYFGPGTRLTVT.